Listed below are T cell receptor beta chains from one sample, sequenced in a study of cytomegalovirus exposure and HLA in healthy donors. The protocol was immunoSEQ multiplex PCR, while the TCRdb copy is restricted to in-frame clones and leaves out a portion. Counted here are tens of thousands of clones, 85% to 90% occurring once; the ten biggest clones make up 3.5% to 4%. The sample consisted of PBMCs. Receptors originate from a young woman in good health and CMV-seropositive. Each CDR3 is given with its conserved first and last residue. D genes are given only for firm matches. Only part of the rows carry a size: once, few, many, or a class if the clone is expanded.

j_call v_call d_call clone_size cdr3_aa cdr3_nt
TRBJ2-2 TRBV5-4 TRBD2 - CASSLDPTSGGAGELFF TGTGCCAGCAGCTTGGACCCGACTAGCGGGGGGGCCGGGGAGCTGTTTTTT
TRBJ2-2 TRBV6-4 - - CASSVDGGSGELFF TGTGCCAGCAGTGTGGACGGCGGGTCGGGGGAGCTGTTTTTT
TRBJ2-3 TRBV4-1 TRBD2 - CASAWTSGGSRFQYF TGCGCCAGCGCATGGACTAGCGGGGGTAGTCGATTCCAGTATTTT
TRBJ2-1 TRBV2 - - CASLGRGDNEQFF TGTGCCTCACTGGGGCGGGGCGACAATGAGCAGTTCTTC
TRBJ2-2 TRBV29-1 TRBD1 - CSVDGDSYTGELFF TGCAGCGTTGATGGGGACAGCTACACCGGGGAGCTGTTTTTT
TRBJ2-3 TRBV5-4 TRBD2 once CASSAPGLATDTQYF TGTGCCAGCAGCGCACCGGGACTAGCAACAGATACGCAGTATTTT
TRBJ1-5 TRBV9 - - CASSVGGTSNQPQHF TGTGCCAGCAGCGTAGGCGGGACTAGCAATCAGCCCCAGCATTTT
TRBJ2-7 TRBV11-2 - few CASSLAGEQYF TGTGCCAGCAGCTTAGCGGGCGAGCAGTACTTC
TRBJ1-2 TRBV2 - - CASHGTLDNYGYTF TGTGCCAGTCACGGGACACTCGATAACTATGGCTACACCTTC
TRBJ2-2 TRBV15 TRBD1 - CATSKGTGDTGELFF TGTGCCACCAGCAAAGGGACAGGGGACACCGGGGAGCTGTTTTTT
TRBJ2-3 TRBV5-1 - once CASSRGGADTQYF TGCGCCAGCAGCCGCGGTGGTGCAGATACGCAGTATTTT
TRBJ2-1 TRBV27 TRBD2 - CASSPRTSGSRGWDNEQFF TGTGCCAGCAGTCCCAGGACTAGCGGGAGCCGCGGGTGGGACAATGAGCAGTTCTTC
TRBJ1-1 TRBV2 - - CASSAGSGTEAFF TGTGCCAGCAGTGCCGGGTCGGGCACTGAAGCTTTCTTT
TRBJ1-2 TRBV5-6 - - CASSPDRNYGYTF TGTGCCAGCAGCCCGGACAGAAACTATGGCTACACCTTC
TRBJ2-7 TRBV14 TRBD2 few CASSLRTSGNYEQYF TGTGCCAGCAGCCTCCGGACTAGCGGTAACTACGAGCAGTACTTC
TRBJ2-7 TRBV14 - - CASSHSHYEQYF TGTGCCAGCAGCCATAGCCACTACGAGCAGTACTTC
TRBJ2-2 TRBV4-3 - - CASSQTGNQPNTGELFF TGCGCCAGCAGCCAAACGGGAAACCAGCCGAACACCGGGGAGCTGTTTTTT
TRBJ2-1 TRBV2 TRBD2 - CASSDGRDNEQFF TGTGCCAGCAGTGACGGGAGGGACAATGAGCAGTTCTTC
TRBJ1-5 TRBV5-5 - - CASSAGLNNQPQHF TGTGCCAGCAGCGCAGGTCTCAATAATCAGCCCCAGCATTTT
TRBJ2-7 TRBV7-8 - - CASRLTGVPEQYF TGTGCCAGCAGACTTACGGGAGTACCCGAGCAGTACTTC
TRBJ1-5 TRBV5-8 TRBD1 - CASSLVTGLSNQPQHF TGTGCCAGCAGCTTGGTGACAGGGCTGAGCAATCAGCCCCAGCATTTT
TRBJ1-2 TRBV19 - - CASMRGTQGYTF TGTGCCAGTATGCGGGGAACACAGGGCTACACCTTC
TRBJ2-1 TRBV5-6 TRBD1 - CASSFSRVKTGIPYNEQFF TGTGCCAGCAGCTTTTCTCGGGTGAAGACAGGGATTCCCTACAATGAGCAGTTCTTC
TRBJ1-3 TRBV6-1 TRBD1 - CASSEAPTRQGERWTTIYF TGTGCCAGCAGTGAAGCGCCCACAAGACAGGGCGAGAGGTGGACCACCATATATTTT
TRBJ1-4 TRBV6-1 TRBD1 - CASSRQGSEKLFF TGTGCCAGCAGTAGACAGGGTAGTGAAAAACTGTTTTTT
TRBJ2-5 TRBV2 - - CASSNDRVGETQYF TGTGCCAGCAGCAACGACCGGGTGGGAGAGACCCAGTACTTC
TRBJ2-2 TRBV5-1 - - CASSSTRRGTGELFF TGCGCCAGCAGCTCGACGCGGCGGGGCACCGGGGAGCTGTTTTTT
TRBJ1-5 TRBV28 - - CASRPSGNQPQHF TGTGCCAGCAGGCCTTCGGGCAATCAGCCCCAGCATTTT
TRBJ2-6 TRBV4-1 - - CASSQEEGTGANVLTF TGCGCCAGCAGCCAAGAGGAGGGGACCGGGGCCAACGTCCTGACTTTC
TRBJ2-3 TRBV7-9 TRBD1 - CASSLAQTGVTQYF TGTGCCAGCAGCTTAGCCCAAACAGGGGTAACGCAGTATTTT
TRBJ2-7 TRBV6-5 TRBD1 - CASNRDRGLEQYF TGTGCCAGCAACCGGGACAGGGGGCTCGAGCAGTACTTC
TRBJ2-1 TRBV2 - - CARGLHNEQFF TGTGCCAGGGGACTTCACAATGAGCAGTTCTTC
TRBJ2-1 TRBV13 TRBD1 - CASSTSGTGAYNEQFF TGTGCCAGCAGCACCTCCGGGACAGGGGCCTACAATGAGCAGTTCTTC
TRBJ1-5 TRBV27 TRBD1 - CASSPGQGFQPQHF TGTGCCAGCAGTCCTGGACAGGGGTTTCAGCCCCAGCATTTT
TRBJ2-5 TRBV2 TRBD1 - CASSPQGQETQYF TGTGCCAGCAGTCCACAGGGGCAAGAGACCCAGTACTTC
TRBJ2-3 TRBV6-1 - once CAIKEGLRTDTQYF TGTGCCATCAAAGAGGGACTTCGCACAGATACGCAGTATTTT
TRBJ2-3 TRBV30 TRBD2 - CAWALAENTQYF TGTGCCTGGGCACTAGCGGAAAATACGCAGTATTTT
TRBJ1-5 TRBV5-1 - - CASSHGEGGNQPQHF TGCGCCAGCAGCCACGGCGAAGGGGGCAATCAGCCCCAGCATTTT
TRBJ2-1 TRBV4-1 TRBD2 - CASSRGLAGENEQFF TGCGCCAGCAGCCGGGGACTAGCGGGAGAAAATGAGCAGTTCTTC
TRBJ2-7 TRBV11-2 TRBD1 - CASSFGRDRIFEQYF TGTGCCAGCAGCTTCGGCCGGGACAGGATTTTCGAGCAGTACTTC
TRBJ2-1 TRBV7-2 - - CASSLRRVEQFF TGTGCCAGCAGCTTAAGGCGGGTTGAGCAGTTCTTC
TRBJ2-3 TRBV18 TRBD2 - CASSPLHASGETDTQYF TGTGCCAGCTCACCACTGCACGCTAGCGGGGAGACAGATACGCAGTATTTT
TRBJ2-3 TRBV5-1 - - CASSLGRGRLTDTQYF TGCGCCAGCAGCTTGGGGCGGGGGCGCCTCACAGATACGCAGTATTTT
TRBJ1-5 TRBV19 - - CASSPRVDQPQHF TGTGCCAGTAGTCCGAGGGTGGATCAGCCCCAGCATTTT
TRBJ2-1 TRBV11-2 TRBD2 - CASSSKTSGWAYNEQFF TGTGCCAGCAGCTCCAAGACTAGCGGTTGGGCCTACAATGAGCAGTTCTTC
TRBJ2-1 TRBV7-9 TRBD2 - CASSSPLGLAGENEQFF TGTGCCAGCAGTTCACCTTTGGGACTAGCGGGGGAGAATGAGCAGTTCTTC